Below are 16 T cell receptor beta chains sequenced from a single sample in a study of T cell responses to AZD1222 COVID-19 vaccine. The data were produced by immunoSEQ multiplex PCR, yet TCRdb's version contains in-frame clones alone and is incomplete. Of approximately 70,000 clones listed, approximately 90% were seen once; the top ten hold 4% to 5.5%. The sample was peripheral blood, taken 28 days after the second dose of the MenACWY control vaccine. The receptors derive from an adult who received the MenACWY meningococcal vaccine as a control.

J is TRBJ1-5 and V is TRBV19; D call uncertain. V shed 7 bases and J shed 2 bases, with 15 bases lying between them. The CDR3 has 15 residues. The germline CDR1 and CDR2 sequences are LNHDA and SQIVND (reference sequence). Here the CDR3 DNA reads TGTGCCAGTACCCGACATGGAGACGGCAATCAGCCCCAGCATTTT. This translates into CASTRHGDGNQPQHF. Full variable domain (outside the CDR3, taken from reference TRBV19 and TRBJ1-5): DGGITQSPKYLFRKEGQNVTLSCEQNLNHDAMYWYRQDPGQGLRLIYYSQIVNDFQKGDIAEGYSVSREKKESFPLTVTSAQKNPTAFYLCASTRHGDGNQPQHFGDGTRLSIL.

J is TRBJ2-7 and V is TRBV6-5; tentatively, D is TRBD1 (6 bases). V was pared by 0 bases and J by 5 bases, with 11 bases between. CDR3 length: 14 amino acids. The V gene's germline CDR1 is MNHEY and CDR2 SVGAGI. DNA of the CDR3: TGTGCCAGCAGTTACTCCCCCAACAGGGACGAGCAGTACTTC. It translates to CASSYSPNRDEQYF.

The chain couples TRBV10-3 to TRBJ1-1; D remains unclear. CDR1 is ENHRY, CDR2 SYGVKD, per germline. This CDR3 spans 13 amino acids. Trimming took 4 bases from V and 0 from J, leaving 6 bases between them. In nucleotides, the CDR3 is TGTGCCATCAGTGCGTCTTTGAACACTGAAGCTTTCTTT. It encodes CAISASLNTEAFF.

The chain combines TRBV30 with TRBJ1-3; TRBD1 is a possible D gene (6 bases). The CDR3 runs to 13 residues. Trimming removed 0 bases from V and 7 bases from J, with 10 bases in between. CDR1 GTSNPN and CDR2 SVGIG come from the germline V gene (reference sequence). For the CDR3, the DNA is TGTGCCTGGAGTGTAGGGGGGTGGAACACCATATATTTT. This gives the protein CAWSVGGWNTIYF.

The gene calls are TRBV7-9 and TRBJ1-2; D possibly corresponds to TRBD1 (6 bases). Germline CDR1 is SEHNR and CDR2 is FQNEAQ (reference sequence). The CDR3 covers 13 residues. Between the trimmed V and J ends, which lost 4 bases and 8 bases, there was a span of 14 bases. The CDR3 sequence is CASSYRDPGGYTF. The CDR3 bases are TGTGCCAGCAGCTACAGGGACCCGGGGGGCTACACCTTC. The whole variable domain, filled in from reference TRBV7-9 and TRBJ1-2, reads DTGVSQNPRHKITKRGQNVTFRCDPISEHNRLYWYRQTLGQGPEFLTYFQNEAQLEKSRLLSDRFSAERPKGSFSTLEIQRTEQGDSAMYLCASSYRDPGGYTFGSGTRLTVV.

The CDR3 is CASRPDAQFGYTF. The CDR3 DNA follows: TGTGCCAGCAGACCCGACGCACAATTCGGCTACACCTTC. The chain carries TRBV2 and TRBJ1-2, with no clear D. V was trimmed by 6 bases and J by 8 bases, leaving 16 bases between them. The CDR3 is made up of 13 amino acids. Germline assignment: CDR1 SNHLY and CDR2 FYNNEI. Based on the CDR3 plus reference TRBV2 and TRBJ1-2, the full variable domain is EPEVTQTPSHQVTQMGQEVILRCVPISNHLYFYWYRQILGQKVEFLVSFYNNEISEKSEIFDDQFSVERPDGSNFTLKIRSTKLEDSAMYFCASRPDAQFGYTFGSGTRLTVV.

The chain uses TRBV11-2 and TRBJ2-5, with a tentative D call TRBD2 (5 bases). Per the germline V gene, CDR1 is SGHAT and CDR2 is FQNNGV. CDR3 size: 16 residues. V shed 5 bases and J shed 0 bases, with 16 bases lying between them. Here the CDR3 reads CASSPFLAFDQETQYF. The CDR3 region has the DNA TGTGCCAGCAGCCCATTTCTAGCATTCGACCAAGAGACCCAGTACTTC.

A word on this clone: The junction and the germline gene differ at one end; a read error may be behind it. The V gene is TRBV10-3, the J gene TRBJ1-6; tentative D call: TRBD1 (6 bases). The CDR3 consists of 12 residues. In germline, CDR1 is ENHRY, CDR2 SYGVKD. CDR3 region: CALRGGDSPLHF. The CDR3 region has the DNA TGTGCCCTCAGGGGAGGGGATTCACCCCTCCACTTT.

The chain has TRBV27 and TRBJ2-3; D gene ambiguous. V was shortened by 5 bases and J by 1 base, with 13 bases between the two germline ends. This CDR3 is built from 15 residues. From germline, CDR1 is MNHEY and CDR2 SMNVEV (reference sequence). The CDR3 spells CASSPLNGGTDTQYF. In DNA, the CDR3 is TGTGCCAGCAGTCCTTTAAACGGCGGCACAGATACGCAGTATTTT.

The chain is built from TRBV11-2 and TRBJ1-1; maybe TRBD1 (6 bases). CDR3 size: 18 residues. V lost 1 base to trimming and J lost 1 base, with 19 bases between them. Germline CDR1 and CDR2: SGHAT and FQNNGV. The CDR3 sequence: CASSLGWSRGAGNTEAFF. The CDR3 coding sequence is TGTGCCAGCAGCTTAGGATGGTCAAGGGGGGCAGGGAACACTGAAGCTTTCTTT.

This chain connects TRBV19 to TRBJ1-3; possible D gene TRBD1, 5 bases. The V and J ends lost 2 bases and 4 bases respectively, with 15 bases between them. Germline CDR1 and CDR2: LNHDA and SQIVND (reference sequence). CDR3 length: 16 amino acids. The CDR3 DNA follows: TGTGCCAGTAGTATATCTCCCTGGGGCTCCGGAAACACCATATATTTT. It encodes CASSISPWGSGNTIYF.

This chain links TRBV12-3 or TRBV12-4 with TRBJ1-2, with D possibly matching TRBD1 (6 bases). Trimming pared 5 bases from V and 8 bases from J, leaving 9 bases between. The CDR3 is 11 residues long. The DNA of the CDR3 is TGTGCCAGCAGTCAGGGGTACGGCTACACCTTC. Translating gives CASSQGYGYTF.

V usage is TRBV28 and J usage is TRBJ1-2; possible D gene TRBD1, 5 bases. The germline V and J ends were trimmed by 7 bases and 3 bases, with 24 bases remaining between them. CDR1 is MDHEN and CDR2 is SYDVKM in the germline V gene. The CDR3 extends over 17 amino acids. The CDR3 reads CASTSGGTLGSYYGYTF. The CDR3 DNA follows: TGTGCCAGCACCTCGGGGGGTACCCTAGGGTCCTACTATGGCTACACCTTC.

V gene TRBV9 combines with J gene TRBJ2-6; D is unclear. Trimming left V 5 bases short and J 0 bases short, with 12 bases between. The CDR3 extends over 16 amino acids. Germline values: CDR1 SGDLS, CDR2 YYNGEE. The CDR3 DNA is TGTGCCAGCAGTCCCCGGCGGCGCTCTGGGGCCAACGTCCTGACTTTC. It codes for CASSPRRRSGANVLTF. The full variable domain, in which reference TRBV9 and TRBJ2-6 provide the parts outside the CDR3, is DSGVTQTPKHLITATGQRVTLRCSPRSGDLSVYWYQQSLDQGLQFLIQYYNGEERAKGNILERFSAQQFPDLHSELNLSSLELGDSALYFCASSPRRRSGANVLTFGAGSRLTVL.

V and J are TRBV24-1 and TRBJ1-2, with D maybe TRBD1 (6 bases). Germline assignment: CDR1 KGHDR and CDR2 SFDVKD. This CDR3 spans 16 amino acids. Trimming stripped 2 bases from V and 4 bases from J, with 16 bases between. The DNA for the CDR3 is TGTGCCACCAGTGATTCTGGAGGGGGTAGTATCTATGGCTACACCTTC. Amino acids: CATSDSGGGSIYGYTF.

The chain employs TRBV5-5 and TRBJ1-2, with 9 bases matching TRBD1. The CDR3 covers 15 residues. Per germline, CDR1 SGHKS and CDR2 YYEKEE (reference sequence). V was clipped by 0 bases and J by 4 bases; unmatched bases: 4. CDR3 loop: CASSLALDRGYGYTF. The CDR3 DNA reads as TGTGCCAGCAGCTTGGCCCTGGACAGGGGCTATGGCTACACCTTC.